The clone carrying this T cell receptor (beta chain) showed up many times. Its antigen is still unknown. Full-length variable regions came from constant-region reverse primers plus semi-nested Nested Universal Primer A PCR. Each CDR3 protein is one row after TCRdb ran MiXCR on the 5' RACE reads. The data hold 50,000 to 60,000 distinct CDR3 sequences, with 20% to 25% observed a single time. The germline gives CDR1 DFQATT, CDR2 SNEGSKA (reference sequence). V was shortened by 3 bases and J by 9 bases, with 9 bases between the two germline ends. This CDR3 is built from 11 residues. Cells sorted as Tregs were CD4+, CD25+ and CD127-/low. Study-level results: Whole repertoires were not studied in the larger cohort, only one V-J beta rearrangement.

The chain is built from TRBV20-1 and TRBJ2-1; tentative D call: TRBD2 (6 bases). The receptor comes from a female donor with breast cancer. Sequenced material: tumor-infiltrating Tregs sorted from the breast tumor. CDR3 sequence reads: CSASGRFEQFF. The CDR3 bases are TGCAGTGCTAGCGGGAGATTTGAGCAGTTCTTC.